This T cell receptor (beta chain) was identified during a study of shared clonotypes between healthy human individuals. The wider study: The people who gave samples were two women and a few men aged 18 to 49.

Division of CD4+ cells produced a CD45RA+ naive subset and a CD45RA-negative memory subset. Findings and limits, study-wide: Estimated clonotype richness was generally higher in naive than memory subsets. Shared clonotypes across all four donors exceeded non-shared ones in generation probability.

The repertoire was sequenced with immunoSEQ multiplex PCR; TCRdb's copy has only in-frame clones and lacks some. The table records 2 million to 2.5 million clones, 90% to 96% of them present only once. To note about this clone: The antigen remains undetermined.

Germline CDR1 reads MNHEY; CDR2 reads SMNVEV (reference sequence). This CDR3 comprises 15 residues. Trimming took off 6 bases at V and 4 bases at J, with 18 bases between the two ends. The origin of this receptor is a young man in good health. Source material: naive CD4+ T cells sorted from blood. The subset: CD45RA+ positively selected. V usage is TRBV27 and J usage is TRBJ1-2; D remains unclear. The CDR3 loop is CASSLSAVSLYGYTF. The CDR3 DNA sequence: TGTGCCAGCAGCCTTAGCGCAGTATCTCTCTATGGCTACACCTTC.